One sample yielded the 12 T cell receptor beta chains listed below, sequenced in a study of PD-1 blockade in mismatch repair-deficient tumors. Method: immunoSEQ multiplex PCR; TCRdb's copy keeps in-frame clones and lacks some. The table lists around 100,000 clones, around three quarters of them singletons. The sequenced sample was peripheral blood, obtained 60 weeks after starting pembrolizumab. All receptors derive from an adult with mismatch repair-deficient cancer.

The rearrangement uses TRBV4-3 and TRBJ2-7, with 12 bases that match TRBD2. V lost 1 base and J lost 4; bases outside the gene matches: 14. Germline V CDR1 and CDR2: LGHNA, YSLEER. The CDR3 has 19 residues. DNA for the CDR3: TGCGCCAGCAGCCAAGCCCCTGGGGAGCTAGCGGGAGGGAATTACGAGCAGTACTTC. This encodes CASSQAPGELAGGNYEQYF.

This clone was found once. The chain is built from TRBV6-5 and TRBJ2-7; a weak D match, TRBD1 (5 bases). The length of the CDR3 is 13 residues. Per germline, CDR1 MNHEY and CDR2 SVGAGI. Trimming took 5 bases from V and 6 from J, leaving 14 bases between them. The CDR3 DNA reads TGTGCCAGCAGTCCACAGGACACTCGCGAGCAGTACTTC. This codes for CASSPQDTREQYF.

The chain is built from TRBV7-2 and TRBJ2-1, with 8 positions matching TRBD1. The CDR3 sequence is 15 residues long. Germline V lookup: CDR1 SGHTA, CDR2 FQGNSA. Trimming took 5 bases from V and 6 from J; bases not matched to a gene: 9. CDR3 sequence: CASSLRGLAANEQFF. The CDR3 nucleotides are TGTGCCAGCAGCCTCAGGGGGCTGGCGGCCAATGAGCAGTTCTTC. The variable domain in full, completed from reference TRBV7-2 and TRBJ2-1, reads GAGVSQSPSNKVTEKGKDVELRCDPISGHTALYWYRQSLGQGLEFLIYFQGNSAPDKSGLPSDRFSAERTGGSVSTLTIQRTQQEDSAVYLCASSLRGLAANEQFFGPGTRLTVL.

J is TRBJ1-2 and V is TRBV4-3; 9 bases match TRBD1. This CDR3 has 13 amino acids. Germline-derived CDR1 and CDR2 are LGHNA and YSLEER. The ends lost 2 bases at V and 7 bases at J; junction bases unmatched: 2. CDR3 sequence (DNA): TGCGCCAGCAGCCAATTGACAGGGGGTGGCTACACCTTC. It encodes CASSQLTGGGYTF.

The chain combines TRBV9 with TRBJ1-2; unclear D gene. The CDR3 sequence is 14 residues long. Germline CDR1 is SGDLS and CDR2 is YYNGEE. The V end lost 0 bases, the J end lost 4 bases, and 10 bases lay between the germline ends. This CDR3 is CASSVEASAYGYTF. The CDR3, as DNA: TGTGCCAGCAGCGTAGAGGCTAGTGCCTATGGCTACACCTTC.

This rearrangement joins TRBV2 to TRBJ1-2; possible D gene TRBD1, 5 bases. V lost 7 bases to trimming and J lost 5 bases, with 14 bases between them. Looked up from germline, CDR1 is SNHLY and CDR2 is FYNNEI. CDR3 length equals 13 residues. The CDR3 spells CASNDEGPYGYTF. CDR3 in DNA: TGTGCCAGCAACGATGAGGGGCCGTATGGCTACACCTTC.

The gene calls are TRBV7-3 and TRBJ2-2; 10 nucleotides line up with TRBD2. Trimming took 5 bases from V and 2 from J; bases not matched to a gene: 14. The CDR3 is made up of 19 amino acids. Germline V lookup: CDR1 SGHTA, CDR2 FQGTGA. The chain's CDR3 is CASSLKLIAGGFNTGELFF. In DNA, the CDR3 is TGTGCCAGCAGCCTGAAGCTCATAGCGGGAGGTTTCAACACCGGGGAGCTGTTTTTT.

The chain joins TRBV30 to TRBJ2-7; 9 positions match TRBD2. Germline V CDR1 and CDR2: GTSNPN, SVGIG (reference sequence). CDR3 size: 13 residues. The trim removed 1 base at V and 4 bases at J, leaving 2 bases unmatched. The CDR3: CAWSGLAGYEQYF. The CDR3 DNA sequence: TGTGCCTGGAGTGGGCTAGCGGGATACGAGCAGTACTTC. Combining the CDR3 with reference TRBV30 and TRBJ2-7 gives the whole variable domain SQTIHQWPATLVQPVGSPLSLECTVEGTSNPNLYWYRQAAGRGLQLLFYSVGIGQISSEVPQNLSASRPQDRQFILSSKKLLLSDSGFYLCAWSGLAGYEQYFGPGTRLTVT.

Notes on this clone: The same CDR3 arises from other DNA sequences in this sample as well. The chain couples TRBV18 to TRBJ2-7, with D perhaps TRBD1 or TRBD2 (5 bases each). Germline V lookup: CDR1 KGHSH, CDR2 LQKENI. There are 13 residues in the CDR3. V lost 3 bases to trimming and J lost 6 bases, with 12 bases between them. The CDR3 protein is CASSPGQGAEQYF. CDR3 bases: TGTGCCAGCTCACCTGGCCAGGGAGCCGAGCAGTACTTC.

The chain combines TRBV27 with TRBJ2-1; the match to TRBD2 covers 13 bases. Germline trimming cut 2 bases from V and 9 bases from J; bases unmatched to any gene: 4. The CDR3 contains 15 residues. Germline V gene sequence: CDR1 MNHEY, CDR2 SMNVEV (reference sequence). As DNA, the CDR3 is TGTGCCAGCAGTTTACCAGGACTAGCGGGAGCTGAGCAGTTCTTC. This translates into CASSLPGLAGAEQFF.

The chain has TRBV5-1 and TRBJ2-1; 9 positions match TRBD2. The V gene end was trimmed by 2 bases and the J gene end by 8 bases; junction bases not matched to a gene: 8. The CDR3 extends over 15 amino acids. Germline V gives CDR1 SGHRS, CDR2 YFSETQ. CDR3 bases: TGCGCCAGCAGCTTTGGCGGGAGGGCCGTCGATGAGCAGTTCTTC. This gives the protein CASSFGGRAVDEQFF.

This clone was found a few times. The J gene is TRBJ1-3, the V gene TRBV6-1, with a weak D call TRBD1 (5 bases). Germline CDR1 is MNHNS and CDR2 is SASEGT. The length of the CDR3 is 13 residues. Trimming stripped 5 bases from V and 2 bases from J, with 7 bases between. CDR3 loop: CASSMTAGNTIYF. The CDR3 bases are TGTGCCAGCAGTATGACAGCTGGAAACACCATATATTTT.